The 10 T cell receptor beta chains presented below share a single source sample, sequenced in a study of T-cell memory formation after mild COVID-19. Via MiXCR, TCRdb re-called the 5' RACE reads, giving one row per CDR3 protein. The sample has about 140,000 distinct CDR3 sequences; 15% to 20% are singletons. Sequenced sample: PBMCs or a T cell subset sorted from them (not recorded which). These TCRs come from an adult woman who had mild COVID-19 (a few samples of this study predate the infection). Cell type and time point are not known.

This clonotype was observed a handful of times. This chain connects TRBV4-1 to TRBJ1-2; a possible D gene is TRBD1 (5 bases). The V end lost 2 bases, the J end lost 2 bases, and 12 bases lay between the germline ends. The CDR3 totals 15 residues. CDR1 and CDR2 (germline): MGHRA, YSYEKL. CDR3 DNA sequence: TGCGCCAGCAGCCAAAGGGAGCGGGGCAACTATGGCTACACCTTC. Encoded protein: CASSQRERGNYGYTF.

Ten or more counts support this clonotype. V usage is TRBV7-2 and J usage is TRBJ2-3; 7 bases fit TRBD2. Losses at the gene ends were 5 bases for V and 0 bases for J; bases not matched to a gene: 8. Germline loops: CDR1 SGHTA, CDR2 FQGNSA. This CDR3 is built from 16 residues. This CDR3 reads CASSAGTIASTDTQYF. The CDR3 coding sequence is TGTGCCAGCAGCGCCGGGACTATAGCTAGCACAGATACGCAGTATTTT.

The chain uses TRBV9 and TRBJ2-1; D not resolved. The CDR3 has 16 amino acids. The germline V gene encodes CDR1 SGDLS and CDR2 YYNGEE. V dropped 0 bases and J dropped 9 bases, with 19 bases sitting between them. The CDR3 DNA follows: TGTGCCAGCAGCGTAGTGCCCAAGGAACTAAACAGTGAGCAGTTCTTC. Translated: CASSVVPKELNSEQFF.

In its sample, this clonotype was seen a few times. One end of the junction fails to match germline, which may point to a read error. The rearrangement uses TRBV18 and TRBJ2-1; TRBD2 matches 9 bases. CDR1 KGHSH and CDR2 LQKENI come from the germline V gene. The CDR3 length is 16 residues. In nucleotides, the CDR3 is TGTGTCAGCTCCCGTCGTGATAGCGGGAGTTTCTATGAGCAGTTCTTC. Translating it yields CVSSRRDSGSFYEQFF.

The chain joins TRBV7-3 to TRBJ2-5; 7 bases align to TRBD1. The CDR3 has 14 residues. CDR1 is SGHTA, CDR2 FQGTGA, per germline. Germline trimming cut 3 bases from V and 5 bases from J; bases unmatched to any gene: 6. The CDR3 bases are TGTGCCAGCAGCTTTCTCGACAGGGCGGAGACCCAGTACTTC. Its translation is CASSFLDRAETQYF.

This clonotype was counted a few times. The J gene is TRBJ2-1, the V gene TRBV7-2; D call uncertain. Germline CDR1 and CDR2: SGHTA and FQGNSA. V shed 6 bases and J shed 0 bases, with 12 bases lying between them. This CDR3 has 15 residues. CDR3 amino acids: CASRFDVSSYNEQFF. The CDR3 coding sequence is TGTGCCAGCAGATTTGACGTGAGCTCCTACAATGAGCAGTTCTTC.

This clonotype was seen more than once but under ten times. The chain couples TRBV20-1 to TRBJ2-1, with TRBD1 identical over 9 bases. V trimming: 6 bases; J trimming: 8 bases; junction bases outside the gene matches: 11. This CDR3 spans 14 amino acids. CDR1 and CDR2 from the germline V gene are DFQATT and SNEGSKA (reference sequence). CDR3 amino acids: CSAPRGQGRYEQFF. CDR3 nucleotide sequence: TGCAGTGCCCCGAGGGGACAGGGTAGATATGAGCAGTTCTTC.

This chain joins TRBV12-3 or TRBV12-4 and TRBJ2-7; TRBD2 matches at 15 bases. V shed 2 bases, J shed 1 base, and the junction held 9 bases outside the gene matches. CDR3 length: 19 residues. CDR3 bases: TGTGCCAGCAGTTTATGGGGACTAGCGGGAGGTCCCTATTCCTACGAGCAGTACTTC. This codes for CASSLWGLAGGPYSYEQYF.

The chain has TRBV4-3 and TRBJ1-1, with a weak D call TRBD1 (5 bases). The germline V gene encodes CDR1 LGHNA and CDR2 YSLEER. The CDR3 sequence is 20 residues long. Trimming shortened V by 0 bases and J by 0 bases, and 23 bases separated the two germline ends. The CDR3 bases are TGCGCCAGCAGCCAAGAATCAGAAGAAACGGGGCGATATTTGAACACTGAAGCTTTCTTT. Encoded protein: CASSQESEETGRYLNTEAFF.

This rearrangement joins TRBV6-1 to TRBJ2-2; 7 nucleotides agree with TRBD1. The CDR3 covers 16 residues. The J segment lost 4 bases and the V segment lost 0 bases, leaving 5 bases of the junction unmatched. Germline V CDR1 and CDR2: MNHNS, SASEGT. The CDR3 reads CASSEAPRQGTGELFF. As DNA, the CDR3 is TGTGCCAGCAGTGAAGCGCCTAGACAGGGCACCGGGGAGCTGTTTTTT.